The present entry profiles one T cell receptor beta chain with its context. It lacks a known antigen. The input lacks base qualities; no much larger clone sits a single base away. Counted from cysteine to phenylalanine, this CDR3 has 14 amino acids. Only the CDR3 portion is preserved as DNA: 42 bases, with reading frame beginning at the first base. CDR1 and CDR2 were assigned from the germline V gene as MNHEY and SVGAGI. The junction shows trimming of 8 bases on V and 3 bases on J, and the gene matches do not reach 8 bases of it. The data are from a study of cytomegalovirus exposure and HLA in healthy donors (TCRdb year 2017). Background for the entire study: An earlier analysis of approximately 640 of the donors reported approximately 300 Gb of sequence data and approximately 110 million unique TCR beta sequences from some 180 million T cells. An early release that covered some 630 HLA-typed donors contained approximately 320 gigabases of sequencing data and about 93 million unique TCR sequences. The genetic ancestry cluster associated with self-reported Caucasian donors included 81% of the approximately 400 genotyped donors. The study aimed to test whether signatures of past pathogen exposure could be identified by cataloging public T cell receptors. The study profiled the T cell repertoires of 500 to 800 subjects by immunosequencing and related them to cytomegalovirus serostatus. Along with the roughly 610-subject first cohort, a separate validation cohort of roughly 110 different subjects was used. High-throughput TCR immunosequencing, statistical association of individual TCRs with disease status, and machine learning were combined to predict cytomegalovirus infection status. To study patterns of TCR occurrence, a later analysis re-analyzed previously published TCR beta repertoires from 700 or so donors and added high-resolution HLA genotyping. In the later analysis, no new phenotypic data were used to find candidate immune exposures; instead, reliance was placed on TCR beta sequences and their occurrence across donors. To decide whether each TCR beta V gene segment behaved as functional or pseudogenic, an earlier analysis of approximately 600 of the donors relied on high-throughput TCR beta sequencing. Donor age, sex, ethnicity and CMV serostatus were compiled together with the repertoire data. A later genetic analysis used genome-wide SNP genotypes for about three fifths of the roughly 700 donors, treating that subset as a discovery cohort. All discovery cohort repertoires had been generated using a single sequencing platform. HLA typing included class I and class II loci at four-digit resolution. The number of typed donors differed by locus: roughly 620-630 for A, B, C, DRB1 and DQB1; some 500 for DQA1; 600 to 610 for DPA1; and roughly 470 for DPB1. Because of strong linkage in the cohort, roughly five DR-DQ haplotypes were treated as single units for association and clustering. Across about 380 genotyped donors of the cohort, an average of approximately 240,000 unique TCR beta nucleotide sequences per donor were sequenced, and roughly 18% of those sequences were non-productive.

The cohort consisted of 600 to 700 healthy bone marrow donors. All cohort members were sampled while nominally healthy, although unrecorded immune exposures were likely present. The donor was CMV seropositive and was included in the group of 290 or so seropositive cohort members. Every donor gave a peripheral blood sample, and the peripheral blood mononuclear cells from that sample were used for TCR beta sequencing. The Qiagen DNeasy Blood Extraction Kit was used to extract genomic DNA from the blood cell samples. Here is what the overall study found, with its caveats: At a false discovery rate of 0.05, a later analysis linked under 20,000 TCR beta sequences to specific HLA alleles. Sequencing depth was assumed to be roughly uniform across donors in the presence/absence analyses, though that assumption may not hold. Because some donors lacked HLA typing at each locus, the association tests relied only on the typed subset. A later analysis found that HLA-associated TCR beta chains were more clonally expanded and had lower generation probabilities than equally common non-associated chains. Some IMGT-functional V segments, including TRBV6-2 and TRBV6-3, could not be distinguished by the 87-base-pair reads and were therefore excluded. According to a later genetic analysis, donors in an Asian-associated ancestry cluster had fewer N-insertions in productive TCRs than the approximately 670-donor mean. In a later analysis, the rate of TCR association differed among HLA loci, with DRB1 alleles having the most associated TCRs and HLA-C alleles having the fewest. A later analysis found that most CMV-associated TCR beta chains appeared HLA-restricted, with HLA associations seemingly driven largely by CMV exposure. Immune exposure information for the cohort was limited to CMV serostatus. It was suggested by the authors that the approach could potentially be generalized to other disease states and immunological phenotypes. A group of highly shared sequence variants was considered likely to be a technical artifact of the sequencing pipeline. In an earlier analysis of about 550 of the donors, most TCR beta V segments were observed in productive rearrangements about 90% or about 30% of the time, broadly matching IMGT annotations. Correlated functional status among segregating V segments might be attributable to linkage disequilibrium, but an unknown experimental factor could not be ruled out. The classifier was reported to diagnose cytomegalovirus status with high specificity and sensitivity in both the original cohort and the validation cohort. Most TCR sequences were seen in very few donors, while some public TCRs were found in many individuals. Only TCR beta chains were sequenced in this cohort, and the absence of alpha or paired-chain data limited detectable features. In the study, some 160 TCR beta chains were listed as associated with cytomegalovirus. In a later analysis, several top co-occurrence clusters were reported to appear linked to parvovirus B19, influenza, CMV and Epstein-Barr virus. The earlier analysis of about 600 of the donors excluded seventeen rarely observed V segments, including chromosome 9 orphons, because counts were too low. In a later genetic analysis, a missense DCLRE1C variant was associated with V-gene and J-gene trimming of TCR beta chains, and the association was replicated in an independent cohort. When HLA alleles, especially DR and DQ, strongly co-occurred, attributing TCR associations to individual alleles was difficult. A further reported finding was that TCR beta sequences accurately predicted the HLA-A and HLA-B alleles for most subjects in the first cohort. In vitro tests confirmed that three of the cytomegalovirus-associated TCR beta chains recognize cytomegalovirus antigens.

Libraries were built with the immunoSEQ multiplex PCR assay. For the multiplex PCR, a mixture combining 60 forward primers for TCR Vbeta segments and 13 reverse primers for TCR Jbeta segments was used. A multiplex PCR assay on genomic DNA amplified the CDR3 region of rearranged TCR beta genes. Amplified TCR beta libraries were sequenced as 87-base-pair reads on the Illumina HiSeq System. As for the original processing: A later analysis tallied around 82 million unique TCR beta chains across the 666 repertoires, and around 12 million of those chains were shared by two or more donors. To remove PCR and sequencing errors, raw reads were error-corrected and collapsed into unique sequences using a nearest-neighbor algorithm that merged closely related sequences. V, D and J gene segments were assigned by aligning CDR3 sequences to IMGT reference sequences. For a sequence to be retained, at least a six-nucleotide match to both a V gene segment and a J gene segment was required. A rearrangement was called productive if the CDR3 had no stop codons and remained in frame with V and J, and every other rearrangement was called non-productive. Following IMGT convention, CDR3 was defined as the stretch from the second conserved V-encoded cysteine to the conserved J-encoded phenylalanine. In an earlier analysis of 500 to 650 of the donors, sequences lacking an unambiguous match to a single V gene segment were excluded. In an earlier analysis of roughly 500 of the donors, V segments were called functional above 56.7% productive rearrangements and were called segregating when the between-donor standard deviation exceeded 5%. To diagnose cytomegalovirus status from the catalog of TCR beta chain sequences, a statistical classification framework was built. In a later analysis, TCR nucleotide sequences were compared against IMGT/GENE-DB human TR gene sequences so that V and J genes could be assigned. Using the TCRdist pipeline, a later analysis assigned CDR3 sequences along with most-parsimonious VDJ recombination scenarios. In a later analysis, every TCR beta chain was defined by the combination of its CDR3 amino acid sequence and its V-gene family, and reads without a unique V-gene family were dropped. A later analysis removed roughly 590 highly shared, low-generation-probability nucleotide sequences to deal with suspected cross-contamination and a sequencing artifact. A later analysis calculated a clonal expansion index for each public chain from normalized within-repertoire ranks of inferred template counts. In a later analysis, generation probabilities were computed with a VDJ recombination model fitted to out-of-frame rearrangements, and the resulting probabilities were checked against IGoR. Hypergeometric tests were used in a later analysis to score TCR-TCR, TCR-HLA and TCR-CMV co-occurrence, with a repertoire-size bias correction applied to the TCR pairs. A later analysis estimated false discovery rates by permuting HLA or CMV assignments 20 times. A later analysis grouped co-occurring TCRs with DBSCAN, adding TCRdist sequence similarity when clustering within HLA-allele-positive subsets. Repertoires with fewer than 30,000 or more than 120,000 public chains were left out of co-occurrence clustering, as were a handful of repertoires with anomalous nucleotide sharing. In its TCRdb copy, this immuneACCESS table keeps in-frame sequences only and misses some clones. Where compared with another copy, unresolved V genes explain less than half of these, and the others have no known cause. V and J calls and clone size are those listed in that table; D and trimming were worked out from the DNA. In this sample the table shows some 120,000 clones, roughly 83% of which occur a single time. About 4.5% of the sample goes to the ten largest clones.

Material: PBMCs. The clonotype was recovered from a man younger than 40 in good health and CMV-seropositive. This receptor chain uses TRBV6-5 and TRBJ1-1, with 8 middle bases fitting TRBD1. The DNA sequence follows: TGTGCCAGCTCGCGACAGGGGACGGACACTGAAGCTTTCTTT. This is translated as CASSRQGTDTEAFF.